Following are 19 T cell receptor beta chains from one sample sequenced in a study of identical twins. TCRdb redid the calling of the 5' RACE reads with MiXCR, one entry per CDR3 protein. Here the sample spans about 530,000 distinct CDR3 sequences, 15% being singletons. This sample was also put to use in a study of yellow fever vaccine responses in identical twins.

The specimen sequenced was CD4+ T cells sorted from blood. These receptors were collected from a woman aged 18-35 years in good health.

V gene TRBV12-3 or TRBV12-4 combines with J gene TRBJ2-2, with 8 bases that match TRBD2. CDR3 size: 15 residues. Trimming removed 7 bases from V and 3 bases from J; junction bases left unmatched: 7. The DNA for the CDR3 is TGTGCCAGCACGCGGGGGGTAAGGGACACCGGGGAGCTGTTTTTT. It codes for CASTRGVRDTGELFF.

The V gene is TRBV20-1, the J gene TRBJ1-5, with 7 bases identical to TRBD1. Germline V lookup: CDR1 DFQATT, CDR2 SNEGSKA (reference sequence). This CDR3 region has 13 residues. In DNA form, the CDR3 reads TGCGCATGCTCCGGGACAGGCAATCAGCCCCAGCATTTT. Residues: CACSGTGNQPQHF.

This chain joins TRBV12-3 or TRBV12-4 and TRBJ1-6, with TRBD1 as a possible D gene (6 bases). V gave up 1 base and J gave up 8 bases, with 15 bases separating them. This CDR3 has 16 residues. CDR3 sequence (DNA): TGTGCCAGCAGTTTAGGGGGAACAGGGCGGTATTCACCCCTCCACTTT. Translating gives CASSLGGTGRYSPLHF.

This clonotype has more than one count but fewer than ten. The chain carries TRBV12-3 or TRBV12-4 and TRBJ2-7; D gene unclear. Trimming shortened V by 3 bases and J by 2 bases, and 11 bases separated the two germline ends. The length of the CDR3 is 14 residues. The CDR3 region has the DNA TGTGCCAGCAGTTTCAGGCAGCTTACCTACGAGCAGTACTTC. Translation gives CASSFRQLTYEQYF.

Ten or more counts support this clonotype. The rearrangement uses TRBV5-1 and TRBJ2-3; a possible D gene is TRBD2 (5 bases). The V gene's germline CDR1 is SGHRS and CDR2 YFSETQ. This CDR3 contains 14 residues. Trimming took off 1 base at V and 1 base at J, with 7 bases between the two ends. The CDR3 DNA reads as TGCGCCAGCAGCTTGAACGGGGGCACAGATACGCAGTATTTT. It codes for CASSLNGGTDTQYF.

This clonotype was seen more than once but under ten times. The chain combines TRBV4-1 with TRBJ1-4; TRBD1 matches at 8 bases. CDR3 length: 19 amino acids. Germline-derived CDR1 and CDR2 are MGHRA and YSYEKL. V gave up 0 bases and J gave up 0 bases; unmatched junction bases: 9. CDR3 coding DNA: TGCGCCAGCAGCCAAGAGTGGCAGGGGGCCTTTGCAACTAATGAAAAACTGTTTTTT. Protein sequence: CASSQEWQGAFATNEKLFF.

There are a few counts of this clonotype. The V gene is TRBV24-1, the J gene TRBJ2-2; tentative D call: TRBD1 (5 bases). Trimming shortened V by 2 bases and J by 6 bases, and 12 bases separated the two germline ends. Per germline, CDR1 KGHDR and CDR2 SFDVKD. This CDR3 is 15 amino acids long. The DNA for the CDR3 is TGTGCCACCAGTGATTGGCAGGGTCCCGCCGGGGAGCTGTTTTTT. Protein sequence: CATSDWQGPAGELFF.

V usage is TRBV20-1 and J usage is TRBJ2-7; 9 bases are a match to TRBD1. V shed 3 bases and J 2 bases; nucleotides not matched to a gene: 5. CDR1 is DFQATT and CDR2 is SNEGSKA in the germline V gene (reference sequence). This CDR3 is built from 14 residues. CDR3 loop: CSARDGTGPYEQYV. CDR3 DNA: TGCAGTGCTAGGGATGGGACAGGGCCCTACGAGCAGTACGTC.

The J gene is TRBJ2-7, the V gene TRBV24-1, with D uncertain. The CDR3 sequence is 15 residues long. Looked up from germline, CDR1 is KGHDR and CDR2 is SFDVKD. The V end lost 2 bases, the J end lost 2 bases, and 12 bases lay between the germline ends. The CDR3 reads CATSDSNGETYEQYF. CDR3 in DNA: TGTGCCACCAGTGATTCCAACGGCGAGACCTACGAGCAGTACTTC.

The V and J genes are TRBV11-2 and TRBJ2-6; TRBD1 is a possible D gene (5 bases). CDR1 is SGHAT, CDR2 FQNNGV, per germline. V was trimmed by 5 bases and J by 2 bases, leaving 10 bases between them. This CDR3 has 15 amino acids. This CDR3 is CASSIRGAGANVLTF. The CDR3 coding sequence is TGTGCCAGCAGCATAAGGGGTGCTGGGGCCAACGTCCTGACTTTC.

The chain couples TRBV7-9 to TRBJ2-5; 8 bases align to TRBD2. The CDR3 has 15 amino acids. V lost 0 bases, J lost 5 bases, and 5 bases stayed unmatched. CDR1 and CDR2 (germline): SEHNR, FQNEAQ (reference sequence). The CDR3 DNA reads as TGTGCCAGCAGCTTAGCGGCTAGCGGGCGTGAGACCCAGTACTTC. Its protein product is CASSLAASGRETQYF.

This clonotype has at least ten counts. In nucleotides, the CDR3 is TGTGCCAGCAGTTTTTTTGGTCAGAACACAGATACGCAGTATTTT. As protein: CASSFFGQNTDTQYF. The chain has TRBV12-3 or TRBV12-4 and TRBJ2-3; no definite D call. V was shortened by 3 bases and J by 2 bases, with 12 bases between the two germline ends. CDR3 length: 15 residues.

This chain connects TRBV2 to TRBJ2-5, with D possibly matching TRBD2 (6 bases). There are 16 residues in the CDR3. Germline assignment: CDR1 SNHLY and CDR2 FYNNEI. Trimming removed 5 bases from V and 0 bases from J, with 16 bases in between. CDR3 DNA: TGTGCCAGCAGTTCTGAGCGGGCTCTGTACCAAGAGACCCAGTACTTC. Its protein is CASSSERALYQETQYF.

The J gene is TRBJ2-5, the V gene TRBV18; D is undetermined. Germline-derived CDR1 and CDR2 are KGHSH and LQKENI. This CDR3 comprises 13 residues. V was clipped by 2 bases and J by 7 bases, with 11 bases between them. The CDR3 DNA reads TGTGCCAGCTCACCAAATCCTTCTGGGACCCAGTACTTC. This gives the protein CASSPNPSGTQYF.

This clonotype was recorded a few times. The rearrangement links TRBV7-9 to TRBJ1-3; no clear D. The CDR3 loop spans 12 amino acids. V dropped 5 bases and J dropped 11 bases, with 13 bases sitting between them. Germline V gene lookup returns CDR1 SEHNR and CDR2 FQNEAQ (reference sequence). This CDR3 reads CASSTPEGAIYF. CDR3 DNA: TGTGCCAGCAGCACCCCCGAAGGTGCCATATATTTT.

The V and J genes are TRBV7-3 and TRBJ2-6; 7 bases align to TRBD1. Germline V gene data show CDR1 as SGHTA and CDR2 as FQGTGA. V shed 4 bases and J 2 bases; nucleotides not matched to a gene: 5. There are 16 residues in the CDR3. The DNA of the CDR3 is TGTGCCAGCAGCTCGACCGGGACAGCTGGGGCCAACGTCCTGACTTTC. Protein: CASSSTGTAGANVLTF. The variable domain in full, with the rest retrieved from reference TRBV7-3 and TRBJ2-6, is GAGVSQTPSNKVTEKGKYVELRCDPISGHTALYWYRQSLGQGPEFLIYFQGTGAADDSGLPNDRFFAVRPEGSVSTLKIQRTERGDSAVYLCASSSTGTAGANVLTFGAGSRLTVL.

This clonotype was detected a few times. This chain links TRBV25-1 with TRBJ2-1, with 8 nucleotides matching TRBD1. CDR1 MGHDK and CDR2 SYGVNS come from the germline V gene. The CDR3 runs to 14 residues. J was trimmed by 8 bases and V by 5 bases; bases with no gene match: 8. CDR3 nucleotides: TGTGCCAGCAGTAACAGGACAGGGTTCCATGAGCAGTTCTTC. It translates to CASSNRTGFHEQFF.

This rearrangement joins TRBV12-3 or TRBV12-4 to TRBJ1-4; maybe TRBD1 (5 bases). Trimming took off 8 bases at V and 13 bases at J, with 14 bases between the two ends. The CDR3 spans 11 residues. Here the CDR3 DNA reads TGTGCCAGCTCCTTTGCAGGGAGACTGTTTTTT. Translating it yields CASSFAGRLFF.

This clonotype was counted a few times. The rearrangement uses TRBV3-1 and TRBJ2-2; the match to TRBD2 covers 12 bases. Per the germline V gene, CDR1 is LGHDT and CDR2 is YNNKEL (reference sequence). This CDR3 has 18 residues. V shed 2 bases and J 7 bases; nucleotides not matched to a gene: 11. The CDR3 DNA follows: TGTGCCAGCAGCCAATTTCGGACTAGCGGGGTTAATATCGGGGAGCTGTTTTTT. Protein sequence: CASSQFRTSGVNIGELFF.